This record covers a single T cell receptor (beta chain). The specificity of this receptor is unknown. Since no conserved phenylalanine or tryptophan closes the CDR3, a read error is the likely cause. This specimen belongs to a study of tumor and adjacent non-tumor tissue in lung cancer (dated by TCRdb to the late 2010s). About the investigation overall: Of the cohort, eleven to twelve patients had adenocarcinoma, 2 had squamous cell carcinoma and 1 had small cell lung cancer. Some 30 paired specimens, one tumor and one normal lung sample per patient, were profiled by TCRbeta CDR3 sequencing. The study compared bulk TCRbeta repertoires from lung tumor tissue and matched distant non-tumor lung tissue of some 15 lung cancer patients. The approximately 15 patients were aged roughly 30 to 76 years, included around 10 men and 5 women, and had TNM stage I to III disease. A total of roughly 130 million productive TCRbeta reads were generated by sequencing, corresponding to an average of roughly 4 million reads per sample. Here is what the overall study found, with its caveats: The top 100 clones made up a significantly larger cumulative share of the repertoire in normal lung than in tumor tissue. TCR diversity (inverse Simpson) was significantly higher in tumor than in normal lung tissue (431.37 vs 166.20, P = 0.0075, Mann-Whitney U test). TCR diversity was significantly higher in younger patients, and greater tumor TCR diversity was associated with shorter overall survival and shorter disease-free survival. Peripheral blood was not sequenced, so blood TCRbeta repertoires in these lung cancer patients were not examined. Only approximately 16 patients were included in the cohort, and the need for larger samples and more detailed clinical data was noted by the authors. The sequencing platform is not named in the methods, and unique molecular identifiers are not mentioned.

Bulk unsorted tissue served as the source for RNA extraction, and RNA quality was assessed using a NanoDrop ND-1000 and an Agilent 2100. Donors were newly diagnosed lung cancer patients admitted for thoracic surgery in China between August and November 2014, without prior chemotherapy. Patients who had received previous radiotherapy or chemotherapy, or who had another concurrent cancer, were excluded from the study. Pieces of surgical tissue measuring roughly 1-2.2 cm3 were kept in RNAlater solution and held at -80 degrees C until needed. Library preparation employed multiplex PCR. Data came from an Illumina HiSeq 2500. TCRbeta libraries were constructed through three rounds of nested PCR with primers (Table S4) according to protocols modified from ARM-PCR. Before sequencing, PCR products of 200-500 bp were excised from the gel and purified with the QIAquick gel extraction kit. The source study handled its data this way. Trimmomatic was used to clean the reads, FLASH was used to merge the reads into complete CDR3 sequences, and MiTCR was used to assign the reads to V(D)J germline segments. Clonal diversity was calculated as the inverse Simpson's index using VDJtools. A read counted as productive if the sequence was in-frame and lacked a premature stop codon. TCRdb itself trimmed the public reads at Q25 with fastp, ran MiXCR and retained productive beta chains. Rows with one shared CDR3 protein collapse into an entry with the most common genes and DNA. The V and J calls shown here were made by TCRdb, not taken from the authors' results. Within this sample are 120,000 or so distinct CDR3 sequences, with about 66% of them counted one time only. Jointly, the top ten make up 9.5% to 15% of the sample.

The CDR3 contains 14 residues when both ends are counted. Just CDR3 DNA is preserved here, 42 bases in frame from base 1. Clipping removes 4 bases from V and 8 bases from J, with 8 as the unmatched junction base count. CDR1 and CDR2, per the germline V gene, are SQVTM and ANQGSEA. The sequencing sample was made of lung tumor tissue. Recombination connected TRBV29-1 to TRBJ1-4, and 9 junction bases match TRBD1. This clonotype was sampled from a man aged 30 to 39 with non-small cell lung cancer. The DNA reads as follows: TGCAGCGTTGCCCTACAGGGGGCGGGGGAAAAACTGTTTTCT. Translated, it reads CSVALQGAGEKLFS.